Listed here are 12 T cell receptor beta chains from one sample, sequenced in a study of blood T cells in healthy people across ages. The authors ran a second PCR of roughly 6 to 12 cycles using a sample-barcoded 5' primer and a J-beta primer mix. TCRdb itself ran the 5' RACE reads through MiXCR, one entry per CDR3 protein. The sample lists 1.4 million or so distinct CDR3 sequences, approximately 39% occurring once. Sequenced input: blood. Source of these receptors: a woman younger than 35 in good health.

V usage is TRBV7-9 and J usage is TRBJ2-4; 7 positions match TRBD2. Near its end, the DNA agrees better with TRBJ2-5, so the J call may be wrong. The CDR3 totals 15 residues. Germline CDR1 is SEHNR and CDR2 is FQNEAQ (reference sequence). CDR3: CASAKAGVREETQYF. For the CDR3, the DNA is TGTGCCAGCGCAAAGGCGGGAGTTCGGGAAGAGACCCAGTACTTC.

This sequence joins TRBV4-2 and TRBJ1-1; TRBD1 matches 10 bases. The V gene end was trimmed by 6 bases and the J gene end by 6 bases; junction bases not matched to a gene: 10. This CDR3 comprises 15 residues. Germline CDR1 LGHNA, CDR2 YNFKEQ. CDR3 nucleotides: TGTGCCAGCAGAAAATTTTTTGGACAGGGGGCTGAAGCTTTCTTT. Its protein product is CASRKFFGQGAEAFF.

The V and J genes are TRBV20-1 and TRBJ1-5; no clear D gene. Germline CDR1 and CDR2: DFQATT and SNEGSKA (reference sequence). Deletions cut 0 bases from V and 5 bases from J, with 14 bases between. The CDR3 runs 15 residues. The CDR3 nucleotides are TGCAGTGCTAGAGATTTGGCGTCCTCTTATCAGCCCCAGCATTTT. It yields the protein CSARDLASSYQPQHF.

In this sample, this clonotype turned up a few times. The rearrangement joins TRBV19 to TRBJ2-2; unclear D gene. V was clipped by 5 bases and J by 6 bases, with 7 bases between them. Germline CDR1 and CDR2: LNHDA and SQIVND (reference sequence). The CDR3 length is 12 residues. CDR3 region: CASSLTPGELFF. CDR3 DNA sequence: TGTGCCAGTAGTCTGACGCCCGGGGAGCTGTTTTTT.

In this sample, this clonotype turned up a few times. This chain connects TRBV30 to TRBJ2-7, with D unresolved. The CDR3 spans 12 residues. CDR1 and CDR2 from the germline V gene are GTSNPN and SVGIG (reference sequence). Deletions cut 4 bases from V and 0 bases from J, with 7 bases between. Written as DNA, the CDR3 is TGTGCCTGGAAGGGCTCCTCCTACGAGCAGTACTTC. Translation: CAWKGSSYEQYF.

CDR3 sequence: CASSLGDRGPIGEKLFF. The DNA for the CDR3 is TGTGCCAGCAGCTTGGGGGACAGGGGGCCCATCGGTGAAAAACTGTTTTTT. The chain uses TRBV5-6 and TRBJ1-4; 12 nucleotides match TRBD1. CDR1 and CDR2 from the germline V gene are SGHDT and YYEEEE. This CDR3 region has 17 residues. V was clipped by 0 bases and J by 7 bases; unmatched bases: 7.

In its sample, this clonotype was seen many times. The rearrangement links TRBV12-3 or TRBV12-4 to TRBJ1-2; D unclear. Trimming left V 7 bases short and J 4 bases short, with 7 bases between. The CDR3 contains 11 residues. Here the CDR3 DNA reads TGTGCCAGCACAGGAGCCTATGGCTACACCTTC. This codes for CASTGAYGYTF.

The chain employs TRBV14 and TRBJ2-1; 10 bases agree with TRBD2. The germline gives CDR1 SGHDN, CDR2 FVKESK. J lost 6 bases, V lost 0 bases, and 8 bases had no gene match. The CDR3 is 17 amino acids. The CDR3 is CASSQEVLAGTVNEQFF. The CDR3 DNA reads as TGTGCCAGCAGCCAAGAAGTACTAGCGGGGACCGTCAATGAGCAGTTCTTC.

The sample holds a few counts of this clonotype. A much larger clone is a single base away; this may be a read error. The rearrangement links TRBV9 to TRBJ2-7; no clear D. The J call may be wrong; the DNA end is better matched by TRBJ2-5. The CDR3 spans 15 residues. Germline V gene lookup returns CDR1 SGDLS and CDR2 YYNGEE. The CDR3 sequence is CASSGDPLRQETQYF. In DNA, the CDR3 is TGTGCCAGCAGCGGAGACCCACTCAGGCAAGAGACCCAGTACTTC.

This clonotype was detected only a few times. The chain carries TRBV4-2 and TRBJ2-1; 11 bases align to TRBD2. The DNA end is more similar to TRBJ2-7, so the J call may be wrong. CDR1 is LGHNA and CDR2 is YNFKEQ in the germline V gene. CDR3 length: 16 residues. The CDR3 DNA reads TGTGCCAGCAGCCAAGTCACTAGCGGGAGCTACAATGAGCAGTACTTC. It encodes CASSQVTSGSYNEQYF.

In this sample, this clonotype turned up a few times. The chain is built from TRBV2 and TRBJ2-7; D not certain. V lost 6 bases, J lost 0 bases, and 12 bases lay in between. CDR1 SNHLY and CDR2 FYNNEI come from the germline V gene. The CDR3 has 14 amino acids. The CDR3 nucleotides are TGTGCCAGCAGCTACACACCAAGCTCCTACGAGCAGTACTTC. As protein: CASSYTPSSYEQYF.

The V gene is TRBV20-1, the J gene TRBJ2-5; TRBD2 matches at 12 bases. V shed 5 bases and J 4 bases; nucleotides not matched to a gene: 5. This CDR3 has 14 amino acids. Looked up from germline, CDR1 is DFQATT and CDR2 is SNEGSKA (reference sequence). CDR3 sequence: CSASTSGRAETQYF. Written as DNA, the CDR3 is TGCAGTGCTTCGACTAGCGGGAGAGCAGAGACCCAGTACTTC.